This TCR beta chain was captured by sequencing in a study of blood T cells in healthy people across ages. The use of a sample-barcoded 5' primer and a J-beta primer mix characterized a second PCR of roughly 6 to 11 cycles. TCRdb re-derived calls from the 5' RACE reads in MiXCR, one entry per CDR3 protein. The sample gives almost 1 million distinct CDR3 sequences, 51% of which show up once; around 21% is in the top ten. Every sample gave at least 6 micrograms of total RNA when it was extracted. Germline values: CDR1 LNHNV, CDR2 YYDKDF (reference sequence). V shed 3 bases, J shed 4 bases, and the junction held 9 bases outside the gene matches. The CDR3 has 16 residues.

The receptor's source is a woman aged 55-70 years in good health. Source material: blood. The V call is TRBV15, the J call TRBJ2-1; 7 nucleotides agree with TRBD2. The CDR3: CATSRTRTRGYNEQFF. CDR3 coding DNA: TGTGCCACCAGCAGGACCAGGACTAGAGGATACAATGAGCAGTTCTTC.